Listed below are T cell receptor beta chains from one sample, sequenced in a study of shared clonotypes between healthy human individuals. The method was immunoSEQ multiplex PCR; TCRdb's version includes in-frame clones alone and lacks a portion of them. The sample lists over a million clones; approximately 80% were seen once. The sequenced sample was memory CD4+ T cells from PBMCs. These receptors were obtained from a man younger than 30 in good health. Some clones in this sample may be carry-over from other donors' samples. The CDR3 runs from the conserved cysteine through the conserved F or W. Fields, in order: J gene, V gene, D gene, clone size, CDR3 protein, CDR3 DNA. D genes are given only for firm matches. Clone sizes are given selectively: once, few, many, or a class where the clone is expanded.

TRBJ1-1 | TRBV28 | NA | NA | CASKQGGSNTEAFF | TGTGCCAGCAAGCAGGGTGGCTCGAACACTGAAGCTTTCTTT
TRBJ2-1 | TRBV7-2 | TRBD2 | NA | CASSSGPLTSGRANEQFF | TGTGCCAGCAGCTCCGGTCCCCTGACTAGCGGGAGGGCGAATGAGCAGTTCTTC
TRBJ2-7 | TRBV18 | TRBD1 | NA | CASSTGTGAAYEQYF | TGTGCCAGCTCAACCGGGACAGGGGCTGCATACGAGCAGTACTTC
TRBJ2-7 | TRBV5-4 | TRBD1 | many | CASSLVGQGQGMYEQYF | TGTGCCAGCAGCCTGGTGGGGCAGGGACAGGGAATGTACGAGCAGTACTTC
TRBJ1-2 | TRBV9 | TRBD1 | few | CASSAGQPYGYTF | TGTGCCAGCAGCGCGGGACAGCCCTATGGCTACACCTTC
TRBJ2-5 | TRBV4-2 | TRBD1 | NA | CASSQDQTGTGGETQYF | TGTGCCAGCAGCCAAGACCAGACCGGGACAGGCGGTGAGACCCAGTACTTC
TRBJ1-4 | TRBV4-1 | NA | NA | CASSQDFRFATNEKLFF | TGCGCCAGCAGCCAAGATTTCCGGTTTGCAACTAATGAAAAACTGTTTTTT
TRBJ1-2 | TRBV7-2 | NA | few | CASSLVTGDGYTF | TGTGCCAGCAGCTTAGTTACGGGTGATGGCTACACCTTC
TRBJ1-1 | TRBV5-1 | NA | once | CASSLNTKNTEAFF | TGCGCCAGCAGCTTGAACACCAAGAACACTGAAGCTTTCTTT
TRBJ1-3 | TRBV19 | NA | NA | CASSWAFSGNTIYF | TGTGCCAGTAGTTGGGCCTTCTCTGGAAACACCATATATTTT
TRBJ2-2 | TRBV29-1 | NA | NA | CSARMAGELFF | TGCAGCGCTCGCATGGCCGGGGAGCTGTTTTTT
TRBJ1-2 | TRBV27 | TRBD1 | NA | CASSLRDRGVPYGYTF | TGTGCCAGCAGTCTTCGGGACAGGGGGGTCCCCTATGGCTACACCTTC
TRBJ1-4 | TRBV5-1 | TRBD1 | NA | CASRAGGNEKLFF | TGCGCCAGCAGGGCAGGGGGTAATGAAAAACTGTTTTTT
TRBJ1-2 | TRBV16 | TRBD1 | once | CASSLPQGASIYGYTF | TGTGCCAGCAGCCTCCCACAGGGGGCATCCATCTATGGCTACACCTTC
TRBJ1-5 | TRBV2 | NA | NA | CASSEESGPNQPQHF | TGTGCCAGCAGTGAAGAATCGGGCCCCAATCAGCCCCAGCATTTT
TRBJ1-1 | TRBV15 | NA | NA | CATDPGLNTEAFF | TGTGCCACCGACCCCGGATTGAACACTGAAGCTTTCTTT
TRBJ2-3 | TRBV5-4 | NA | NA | CASSFLPQGGVDTQYF | TGTGCCAGCAGCTTTCTTCCCCAGGGGGGAGTAGATACGCAGTATTTT
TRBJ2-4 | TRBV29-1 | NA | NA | CSGGSLNIQYF | TGCAGCGGAGGCTCGTTAAACATTCAGTACTTC
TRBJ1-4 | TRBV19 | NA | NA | CASSAPRTLQGEKLFF | TGTGCCAGTAGTGCCCCAAGGACACTCCAGGGGGAAAAACTGTTTTTT
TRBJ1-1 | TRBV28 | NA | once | CASSLTGGNTEAFF | TGTGCCAGCAGTTTAACGGGTGGGAACACTGAAGCTTTCTTT